The sequence of this T cell receptor beta chain was determined in a study of cytomegalovirus exposure and HLA in healthy donors (dated by TCRdb to 2016 to 2017). About the full investigation: According to a later analysis, one platform produced both the 100 to 150 validation repertoires and the approximately 670 repertoires of the first cohort. The study combined high-throughput TCR immunosequencing, statistical association of individual TCRs with disease status, and machine learning to predict cytomegalovirus infection status. Besides the first cohort of 500 to 700 subjects, a separate validation cohort made up of over 100 different subjects was used. The aim of the study was to test whether cataloging public T cell receptors could identify signatures of past pathogen exposure.

Library preparation employed the immunoSEQ multiplex PCR assay. In the authors' own workflow: A statistical classification framework was built to diagnose cytomegalovirus status from the catalog of TCR beta chain sequences. TCRdb holds this immuneACCESS table with in-frame rearrangements only. Some clones are missing; in checked studies, unresolved V genes explain under half, and the rest has no known cause. The DNA was the basis for D and trimming; V, J and clone size are from that table. A total of about 73,000 clones appear in this sample, about 95% of them only once. The ten most abundant clones make up 1% of the sample. The germline V gene sets CDR1 to SGHTA and CDR2 to FQGNSA. V gives up 1 base and J gives up 5 bases, and the segment between their germline ends measures 11 bases. The CDR3 has 14 amino acids, counting the end cysteine and phenylalanine. The only DNA kept is the CDR3, 42 bases in frame from the first base.

Worth noting for this clone: Its recognized antigen is unknown. No base qualities exist here, and no much larger clone lies one base off it.

The investigation overall reported the following: Across donors, most TCR sequences were observed very rarely, whereas some public TCRs were present in many individuals. Of the cluster scores, around 95% were above 0 in a later analysis, which found that TCRs clustered in the first cohort also tended to co-occur in the approximately 130 validation repertoires. All 120 or so repertoires were used to score co-occurrence in the validation cohort in a later analysis, because that analysis had no HLA typing for the cohort. In vitro tests confirmed that a few of the cytomegalovirus-associated TCR beta chains recognize cytomegalovirus antigens. Cytomegalovirus status was reported to be diagnosed by the classifier with high specificity and sensitivity in both the original and validation cohorts. A total of fewer than 200 TCR beta chains were listed by the study as associated with cytomegalovirus. It was suggested by the authors that the approach could potentially be generalized to other disease states and immunological phenotypes.

Separate from the roughly 700-subject first cohort, the validation cohort of some 130 subjects was the group to which the donors belonged. The sample consisted of PBMCs. The sequence was obtained from a woman between 18 and 29 years old in good health and CMV-seronegative. The sequence is built from TRBV7-2 and TRBJ2-5, with a weak D call of TRBD1 (6 bases match). CDR3 reads: CASSLGRGGETQYF. The nucleotide sequence reads as follows: TGTGCCAGCAGCTTAGGCAGGGGTGGGGAGACCCAGTACTTC.